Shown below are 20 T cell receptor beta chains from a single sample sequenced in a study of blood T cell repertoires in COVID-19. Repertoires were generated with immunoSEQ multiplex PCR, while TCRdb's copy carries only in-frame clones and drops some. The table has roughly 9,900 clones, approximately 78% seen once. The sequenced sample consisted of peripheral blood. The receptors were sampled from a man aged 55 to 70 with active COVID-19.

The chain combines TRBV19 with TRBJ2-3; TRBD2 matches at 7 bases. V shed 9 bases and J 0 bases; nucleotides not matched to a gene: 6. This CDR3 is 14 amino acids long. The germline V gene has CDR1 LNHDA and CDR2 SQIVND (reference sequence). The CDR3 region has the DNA TGTGCCAGCAATTCGCGGGGGAGCACAGATACGCAGTATTTT. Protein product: CASNSRGSTDTQYF. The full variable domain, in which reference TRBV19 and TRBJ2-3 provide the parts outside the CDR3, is DGGITQSPKYLFRKEGQNVTLSCEQNLNHDAMYWYRQDPGQGLRLIYYSQIVNDFQKGDIAEGYSVSREKKESFPLTVTSAQKNPTAFYLCASNSRGSTDTQYFGPGTRLTVL.

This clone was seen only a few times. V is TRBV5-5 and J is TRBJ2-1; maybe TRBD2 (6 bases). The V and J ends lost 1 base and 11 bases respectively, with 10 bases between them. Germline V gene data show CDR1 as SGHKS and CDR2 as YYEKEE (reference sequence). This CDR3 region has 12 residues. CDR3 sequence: CASSLSAGQQFF. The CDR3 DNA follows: TGTGCCAGCAGCTTGAGTGCGGGGCAGCAGTTCTTC.

The chain's CDR3 is CASRIPDRENSPLHF. CDR3 DNA sequence: TGTGCCAGTAGAATCCCGGACAGGGAAAATTCACCCCTCCACTTT. J is TRBJ1-6 and V is TRBV19, with 8 bases that match TRBD1. The CDR3 loop spans 15 amino acids. CDR1 is LNHDA and CDR2 is SQIVND in the germline V gene (reference sequence). V was clipped by 6 bases and J by 7 bases; unmatched bases: 8.

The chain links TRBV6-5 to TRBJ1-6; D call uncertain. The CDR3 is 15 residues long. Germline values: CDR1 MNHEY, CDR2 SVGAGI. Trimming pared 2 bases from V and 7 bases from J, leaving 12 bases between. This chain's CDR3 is CASSYRREPNSPLHF. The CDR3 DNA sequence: TGTGCCAGCAGTTACCGTAGAGAACCAAATTCACCCCTCCACTTT.

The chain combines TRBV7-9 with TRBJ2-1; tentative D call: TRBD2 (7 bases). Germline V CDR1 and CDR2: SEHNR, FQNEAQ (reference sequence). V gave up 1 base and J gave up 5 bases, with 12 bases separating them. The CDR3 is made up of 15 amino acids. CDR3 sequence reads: CASSLGRGAHNEQFF. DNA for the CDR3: TGTGCCAGCAGCTTAGGTCGGGGGGCCCACAATGAGCAGTTCTTC. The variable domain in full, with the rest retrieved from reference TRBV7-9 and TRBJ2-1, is DTGVSQNPRHKITKRGQNVTFRCDPISEHNRLYWYRQTLGQGPEFLTYFQNEAQLEKSRLLSDRFSAERPKGSFSTLEIQRTEQGDSAMYLCASSLGRGAHNEQFFGPGTRLTVL.

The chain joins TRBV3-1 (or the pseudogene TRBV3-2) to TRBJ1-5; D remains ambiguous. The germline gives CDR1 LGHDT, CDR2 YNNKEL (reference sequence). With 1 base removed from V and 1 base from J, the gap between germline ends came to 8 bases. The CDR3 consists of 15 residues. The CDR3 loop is CASSQGSASNQPQHF. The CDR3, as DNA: TGTGCCAGCAGCCAAGGTTCAGCGAGCAATCAGCCCCAGCATTTT.

This CDR3 is CASGLRVVGSPLHF. DNA for the CDR3: TGTGCCAGCGGACTGCGGGTGGTAGGATCACCCCTCCACTTT. The chain couples TRBV3-1 (or the pseudogene TRBV3-2) to TRBJ1-6, with D hard to call. Trimming took off 8 bases at V and 10 bases at J, with 18 bases between the two ends. The CDR3 loop spans 14 amino acids. In germline, CDR1 is LGHDT, CDR2 YNNKEL (reference sequence).

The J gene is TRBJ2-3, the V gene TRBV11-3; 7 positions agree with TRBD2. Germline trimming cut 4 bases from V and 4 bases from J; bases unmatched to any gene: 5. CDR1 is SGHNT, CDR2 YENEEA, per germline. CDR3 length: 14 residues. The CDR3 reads CASSSVGGSDTQYF. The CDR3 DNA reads TGTGCCAGCAGCTCGGTCGGGGGGTCAGATACGCAGTATTTT.

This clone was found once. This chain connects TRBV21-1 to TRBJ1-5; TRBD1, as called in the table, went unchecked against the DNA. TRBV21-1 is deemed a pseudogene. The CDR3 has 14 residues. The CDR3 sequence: CASSKSDRDQPQHF. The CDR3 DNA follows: TGTGCCAGCAGCAAAAGCGACAGGGACCAGCCCCAGCATTTT.

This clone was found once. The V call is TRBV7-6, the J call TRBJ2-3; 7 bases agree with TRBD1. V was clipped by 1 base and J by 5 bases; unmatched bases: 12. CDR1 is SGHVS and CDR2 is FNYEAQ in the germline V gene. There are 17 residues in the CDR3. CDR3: CASSLELSGGVGDTQYF. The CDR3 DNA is TGTGCCAGCAGCTTAGAGTTGTCAGGGGGAGTCGGAGATACGCAGTATTTT. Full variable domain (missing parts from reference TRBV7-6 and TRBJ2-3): GAGVSQSPRYKVTKRGQDVALRCDPISGHVSLYWYRQALGQGPEFLTYFNYEAQQDKSGLPNDRFSAERPEGSISTLTIQRTEQRDSAMYRCASSLELSGGVGDTQYFGPGTRLTVL.

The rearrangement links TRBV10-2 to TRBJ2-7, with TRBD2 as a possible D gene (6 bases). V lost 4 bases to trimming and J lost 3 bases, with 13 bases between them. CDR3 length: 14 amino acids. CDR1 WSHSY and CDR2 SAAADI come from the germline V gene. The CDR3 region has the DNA TGCGCCAGCAGTGGGAGCGGGCAGTACTACGAGCAGTACTTC. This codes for CASSGSGQYYEQYF.

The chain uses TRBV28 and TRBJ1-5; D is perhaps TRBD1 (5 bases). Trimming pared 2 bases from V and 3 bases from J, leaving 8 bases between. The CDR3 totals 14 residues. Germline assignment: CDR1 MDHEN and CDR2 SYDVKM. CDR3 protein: CASSLAGINQPQHF. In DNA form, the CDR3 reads TGTGCCAGCAGTTTAGCAGGGATCAATCAGCCCCAGCATTTT.

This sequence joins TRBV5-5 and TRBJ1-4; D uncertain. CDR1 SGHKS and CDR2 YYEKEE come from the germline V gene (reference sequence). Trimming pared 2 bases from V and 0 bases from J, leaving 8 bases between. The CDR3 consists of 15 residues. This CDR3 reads CASSLTYTTNEKLFF. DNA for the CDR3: TGTGCCAGCAGCTTAACTTATACAACTAATGAAAAACTGTTTTTT.

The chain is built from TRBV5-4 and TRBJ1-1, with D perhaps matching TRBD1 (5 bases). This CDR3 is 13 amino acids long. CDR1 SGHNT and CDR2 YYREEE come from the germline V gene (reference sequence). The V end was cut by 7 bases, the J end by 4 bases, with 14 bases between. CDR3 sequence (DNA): TGTGCCAGCTTGGCGGGGGAGAGCACTGAAGCTTTCTTT. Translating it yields CASLAGESTEAFF.

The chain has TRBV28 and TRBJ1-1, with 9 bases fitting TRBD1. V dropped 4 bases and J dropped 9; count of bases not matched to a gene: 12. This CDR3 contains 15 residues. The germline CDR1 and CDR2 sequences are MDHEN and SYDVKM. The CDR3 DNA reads TGTGCCAGCAGTTCGCCTTCGGGACAGGGTGAAAAAGCTTTCTTT. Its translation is CASSSPSGQGEKAFF.

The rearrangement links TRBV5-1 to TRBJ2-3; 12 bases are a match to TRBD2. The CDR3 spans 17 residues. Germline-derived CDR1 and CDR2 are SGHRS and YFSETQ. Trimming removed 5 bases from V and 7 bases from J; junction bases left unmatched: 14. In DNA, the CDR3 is TGCGCCAGCAGTAAGCCTCTAGCGGGGGGGTTCGTAAATACGCAGTATTTT. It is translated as CASSKPLAGGFVNTQYF. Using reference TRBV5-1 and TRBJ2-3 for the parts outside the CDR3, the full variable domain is KAGVTQTPRYLIKTRGQQVTLSCSPISGHRSVSWYQQTPGQGLQFLFEYFSETQRNKGNFPGRFSGRQFSNSRSEMNVSTLELGDSALYLCASSKPLAGGFVNTQYFGPGTRLTVL.

DNA for the CDR3: TGTGCCAGCAGTGCGGACAACTCCTACGAGCAGTACTTC. Translation gives CASSADNSYEQYF. The chain couples TRBV2 to TRBJ2-7; perhaps TRBD1 as D (5 bases). V dropped 4 bases and J dropped 0 bases, with 7 bases sitting between them. This CDR3 is 13 amino acids long. In germline, CDR1 is SNHLY, CDR2 FYNNEI.

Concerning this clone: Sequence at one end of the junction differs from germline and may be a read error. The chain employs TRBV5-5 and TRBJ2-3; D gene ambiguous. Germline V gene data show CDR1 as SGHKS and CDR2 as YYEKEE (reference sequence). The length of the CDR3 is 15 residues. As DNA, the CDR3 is TGTGCCAGCAGGTTGGACCTACCCCCCACAGATACGCAGTATTTT. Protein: CASRLDLPPTDTQYF.

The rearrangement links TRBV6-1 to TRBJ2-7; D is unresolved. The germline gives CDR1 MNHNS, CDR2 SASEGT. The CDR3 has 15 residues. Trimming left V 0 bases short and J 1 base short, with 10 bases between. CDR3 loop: CASSEAAGSSYEQYF. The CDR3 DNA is TGTGCCAGCAGTGAAGCGGCAGGATCATCCTACGAGCAGTACTTC.

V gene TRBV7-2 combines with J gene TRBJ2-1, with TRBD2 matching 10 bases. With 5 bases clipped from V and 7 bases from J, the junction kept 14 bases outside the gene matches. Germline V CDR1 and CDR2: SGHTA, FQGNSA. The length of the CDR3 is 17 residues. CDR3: CASSLQATAGGQNEQFF. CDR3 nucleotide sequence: TGTGCCAGCAGCCTTCAGGCGACAGCGGGGGGGCAAAATGAGCAGTTCTTC. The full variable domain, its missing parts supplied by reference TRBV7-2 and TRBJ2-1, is GAGVSQSPSNKVTEKGKDVELRCDPISGHTALYWYRQSLGQGLEFLIYFQGNSAPDKSGLPSDRFSAERTGGSVSTLTIQRTQQEDSAVYLCASSLQATAGGQNEQFFGPGTRLTVL.